The 28 T cell receptor beta chains given below trace back to one sample, sequenced in a study of blood T cells in healthy people across ages. A second roughly 6 to 12 cycle PCR used barcoded and J-beta primers. A single record per CDR3 protein comes from TCRdb applying MiXCR to the 5' RACE reads. The table shows about 1.4 million distinct CDR3 sequences, with around 59% occurring only once. The specimen was blood. The receptors were gathered from a man between 18 and 35 years old in good health.

The V gene is TRBV20-1, the J gene TRBJ2-7; D might be TRBD1 or TRBD2, each matching 5 bases. The DNA end is more similar to TRBJ2-4, so the J call may be wrong. Germline CDR1 DFQATT, CDR2 SNEGSKA (reference sequence). The CDR3 is made up of 14 amino acids. CDR3 sequence: CSARDQAPRGIQYF. The CDR3 nucleotides read TGCAGTGCTAGAGATCAGGCCCCGAGGGGCATTCAGTACTTC.

For this clonotype: A read error may be the cause here, since a much bigger clone is one base away. In DNA, the CDR3 is TGTGCCAGCAGGTCGGGACGGAACACTGAAGCTTTCTTT. Translating it yields CASRSGRNTEAFF. The chain combines TRBV6-1 with TRBJ1-1; D perhaps matches TRBD1 (5 bases). The CDR3 is 13 amino acids. Trimming left V 6 bases short and J 1 base short, with 9 bases between. Germline CDR1 MNHNS, CDR2 SASEGT.

The chain uses TRBV4-3 and TRBJ2-5; the D gene is possibly TRBD1 (6 bases). The J call is doubtful: the DNA matches TRBJ2-7 better. This CDR3 region has 13 residues. Germline V gives CDR1 LGHNA, CDR2 YSLEER. CDR3 sequence: CASSQGWDNEQYF. CDR3 DNA sequence: TGCGCCAGCAGCCAGGGCTGGGACAACGAGCAGTACTTC.

The V gene is TRBV6-2 or TRBV6-3, the J gene TRBJ2-7, with D perhaps TRBD1 (5 bases). This CDR3 region has 17 residues. V lost 7 bases, J lost 0 bases, and 22 bases lay in between. Per germline, CDR1 MNHEY and CDR2 SVGEGT. CDR3 amino acids: CASMAADSPFSSYEQYF. The CDR3 bases are TGTGCCAGCATGGCAGCCGACAGCCCCTTTAGCTCCTACGAGCAGTACTTC.

The V call is TRBV10-1, the J call TRBJ2-2, with D perhaps being TRBD1 or TRBD2 (5 bases each). Trimming pared 4 bases from V and 1 base from J, leaving 7 bases between. Germline V CDR1 and CDR2: WNHNN, SYGVQD (reference sequence). The CDR3 covers 14 residues. DNA of the CDR3: TGCGCCAGCAGTGGGGGGATGAACACCGGGGAGCTGTTTTTT. As protein: CASSGGMNTGELFF.

The V gene is TRBV4-1, the J gene TRBJ2-5; D is uncertain. The J call may not be correct, given that the DNA end is closer to TRBJ2-7. The CDR3 runs to 17 residues. Germline V gene data show CDR1 as MGHRA and CDR2 as YSYEKL. The CDR3 nucleotides are TGCGCCAGCAGCCAAGGTACGGCCGGCCTTGAACACTACGAGCAGTACTTC. Translation: CASSQGTAGLEHYEQYF.

This sequence joins TRBV11-1 and TRBJ2-3, with TRBD2 matching over 10 bases. The V gene end was trimmed by 4 bases and the J gene end by 0 bases; junction bases not matched to a gene: 22. Germline V gives CDR1 SGHAT, CDR2 FQDESV (reference sequence). The CDR3 loop spans 22 amino acids. The CDR3 loop reads CASSSLFIAGGQDYSSTDTQYF. CDR3 bases: TGTGCCAGCAGCTCCCTCTTCATAGCGGGGGGACAGGACTATTCTAGCACAGATACGCAGTATTTT.

The rearrangement links TRBV5-1 to TRBJ2-1; TRBD2 matches 11 bases. Germline CDR1 reads SGHRS; CDR2 reads YFSETQ. Germline trimming cut 0 bases from V and 7 bases from J; bases unmatched to any gene: 6. The CDR3 sequence is 16 residues long. CDR3 sequence: CASSLDTSGGENEQFF. The CDR3 coding sequence is TGCGCCAGCAGCTTGGACACTAGCGGGGGAGAAAATGAGCAGTTCTTC.

This chain links TRBV4-3 with TRBJ1-1, with D perhaps TRBD1 (5 bases). The germline V gene has CDR1 LGHNA and CDR2 YSLEER. The CDR3 totals 15 residues. Trimming stripped 1 base from V and 5 bases from J, with 14 bases between. CDR3 loop: CASSQVVVRGTEAFF. CDR3 sequence (DNA): TGCGCCAGCAGCCAAGTGGTTGTCCGGGGGACTGAAGCTTTCTTT.

This clonotype has a handful of counts. The chain uses TRBV4-1 and TRBJ1-4; no clear D gene. The CDR3 is 16 residues long. V was trimmed by 1 base and J by 5 bases, leaving 14 bases between them. Germline CDR1 MGHRA, CDR2 YSYEKL. In DNA, the CDR3 is TGCGCCAGCAGCCAAGCTTCGGCGGGGAGAAATGAAAAACTGTTTTTT. Translating gives CASSQASAGRNEKLFF.

Comment on this clonotype: The junction departs from the called germline gene at one end, perhaps through a read error. The chain is built from TRBV7-7 and TRBJ2-1; 9 nucleotides line up with TRBD2. Germline V gene data show CDR1 as SSHAT and CDR2 as FNYEAQ (reference sequence). This CDR3 contains 16 residues. The CDR3 sequence is CASSLAAGGLYNEQFF. The CDR3 region has the DNA TGTGCTAGCAGCTTAGCAGCGGGGGGACTCTACAATGAGCAGTTCTTC.

The rearrangement links TRBV12-3 or TRBV12-4 to TRBJ1-5; 10 bases match TRBD1. The CDR3 runs to 14 residues. V lost 5 bases to trimming and J lost 9 bases; unmatched junction nucleotides: 7. DNA for the CDR3: TGTGCCAGCAGTCCGGGACAGGGGAGTCTGCCCCAGCATTTT. It translates to CASSPGQGSLPQHF.

V usage is TRBV28 and J usage is TRBJ2-2; 7 bases match TRBD2. Germline CDR1 reads MDHEN; CDR2 reads SYDVKM. This CDR3 region has 14 residues. With 7 bases clipped from V and 5 bases from J, the junction kept 7 bases outside the gene matches. CDR3 nucleotides: TGTGCCAGCAAGGGCGGGAGCGGAACCGGGGAGCTGTTTTTT. It codes for CASKGGSGTGELFF.

The V and J genes are TRBV2 and TRBJ2-3; 7 bases match TRBD2. The CDR3 totals 14 residues. CDR1 is SNHLY and CDR2 is FYNNEI in the germline V gene. J was trimmed by 2 bases and V by 8 bases; bases with no gene match: 7. CDR3 sequence: CASVPGGTTDTQYF. CDR3 nucleotides: TGTGCCAGCGTCCCGGGAGGAACCACAGATACGCAGTATTTT.

There are a few counts of this clonotype. The chain uses TRBV29-1 and TRBJ2-1; the match to TRBD1 covers 7 bases. Germline V lookup: CDR1 SQVTM, CDR2 ANQGSEA. This CDR3 contains 14 residues. V was clipped by 7 bases and J by 0 bases; unmatched bases: 6. CDR3 in DNA: TGCAGCGCTGGGGGACAGAGCTCCTACAATGAGCAGTTCTTC. This gives the protein CSAGGQSSYNEQFF.

The CDR3 sequence is CASSLDLAIGDTQYF. For the CDR3, the DNA is TGTGCCAGCAGCTTAGATCTAGCGATCGGAGATACGCAGTATTTT. V is TRBV11-3 and J is TRBJ2-3; D might be TRBD2 (6 bases). From germline, CDR1 is SGHNT and CDR2 YENEEA. This CDR3 comprises 15 residues. Deletions cut 0 bases from V and 5 bases from J, with 12 bases between.

The CDR3 DNA reads as TGTGCCAGCAGTTTAAGGGTGAACACTGAAGCTTTCTTT. This gives the protein CASSLRVNTEAFF. This chain joins TRBV12-3 or TRBV12-4 and TRBJ1-1; no firm D call. This CDR3 is 13 amino acids long. V lost 2 bases to trimming and J lost 0 bases, with 4 bases between them.

The chain couples TRBV6-5 to TRBJ2-7; 13 nucleotides agree with TRBD2. This CDR3 is 16 amino acids long. CDR1 is MNHEY and CDR2 is SVGAGI in the germline V gene. The V segment lost 2 bases and the J segment 2 bases; nucleotides outside the gene matches: 3. CDR3 sequence (DNA): TGTGCCAGCAGTTACGGGACTAGCGGGATCCCCTACGAGCAGTACTTC. This translates into CASSYGTSGIPYEQYF.

The rearrangement joins TRBV28 to TRBJ1-5, with a tentative D call TRBD1 (6 bases). The CDR3 runs to 14 residues. Germline loops: CDR1 MDHEN, CDR2 SYDVKM. V shed 9 bases and J shed 0 bases, with 12 bases lying between them. The DNA for the CDR3 is TGTGCCAGTCGACAGGTTGGTAGCAATCAGCCCCAGCATTTT. Residues: CASRQVGSNQPQHF.

The chain joins TRBV30 to TRBJ1-1; 7 positions agree with TRBD1. V was pared by 4 bases and J by 3 bases, with 8 bases of the junction left unmatched. The length of the CDR3 is 14 residues. Germline loops: CDR1 GTSNPN, CDR2 SVGIG (reference sequence). The DNA for the CDR3 is TGTGCCTGGACGAGCCTCCAGGGGGACACTGAAGCTTTCTTT. Protein: CAWTSLQGDTEAFF.

This chain joins TRBV4-3 and TRBJ2-5; D gene ambiguous. Germline values: CDR1 LGHNA, CDR2 YSLEER. V lost 0 bases, J lost 2 bases, and 13 bases lay in between. The CDR3 spans 16 residues. The DNA for the CDR3 is TGCGCCAGCAGCCAAGATGGCTGGTCAGCACAAGAGACCCAGTACTTC. Translating it yields CASSQDGWSAQETQYF.

The chain carries TRBV4-1 and TRBJ1-1; no firm D call. Trimming removed 1 base at V and 0 bases at J, with 12 bases between. Germline loops: CDR1 MGHRA, CDR2 YSYEKL. There are 16 residues in the CDR3. The CDR3 DNA reads as TGCGCCAGCAGCCAAGTCTTATCCAGCATGAACACTGAAGCTTTCTTT. This encodes CASSQVLSSMNTEAFF.

The rearrangement joins TRBV20-1 to TRBJ2-1; D unclear. Gene TRBJ2-7 matches the end of the DNA better, so the J call may be wrong. CDR3 length: 13 residues. Germline loops: CDR1 DFQATT, CDR2 SNEGSKA (reference sequence). The CDR3 reads CSALAFVKSEQYF. DNA for the CDR3: TGCAGTGCCTTAGCTTTCGTTAAAAGCGAGCAGTACTTC.

The V gene is TRBV4-3, the J gene TRBJ1-2; D ambiguous. CDR1 LGHNA and CDR2 YSLEER come from the germline V gene. CDR3 size: 15 residues. V was pared by 1 base and J by 8 bases, with 17 bases between. The CDR3 DNA is TGCGCCAGCAGCCAAGGAAGGTGGGCAGTCGGGGGCTACACCTTC. As protein: CASSQGRWAVGGYTF.

This clonotype has more than one count but fewer than ten. The chain employs TRBV7-9 and TRBJ1-2; D not certain. CDR1 and CDR2 from the germline V gene are SEHNR and FQNEAQ (reference sequence). Trimming took 1 base from V and 4 from J, leaving 4 bases between them. This CDR3 has 12 residues. The CDR3 region is CASSLETYGYTF. Written as DNA, the CDR3 is TGTGCCAGCAGCTTAGAGACCTATGGCTACACCTTC.

This sequence joins TRBV5-1 and TRBJ2-4; D ambiguous. Trimming removed 5 bases at V and 0 bases at J, with 12 bases between. The V gene's germline CDR1 is SGHRS and CDR2 YFSETQ. CDR3 length equals 15 residues. DNA of the CDR3: TGCGCCAGCAGTTCCGGAAGGATAGCCAAAAACATTCAGTACTTC. Its protein is CASSSGRIAKNIQYF.

J is TRBJ2-7 and V is TRBV20-1; D call uncertain. The end of the DNA is better explained by TRBJ2-5, so the J call may be wrong. Germline-derived CDR1 and CDR2 are DFQATT and SNEGSKA (reference sequence). The CDR3 contains 13 residues. The CDR3 DNA reads TGCAGTGCTAGAGATCCGCCCCATCAGACCCAGTACTTC. Translation gives CSARDPPHQTQYF.

The chain employs TRBV12-3 or TRBV12-4 and TRBJ2-1; a possible D gene is TRBD2 (7 bases). V was pared by 7 bases and J by 5 bases, with 18 bases between. The CDR3 consists of 15 residues. CDR3 DNA: TGTGCCAGCACCATCTGGACGGGGGGCGACAATGAGCAGTTCTTC. It yields the protein CASTIWTGGDNEQFF.